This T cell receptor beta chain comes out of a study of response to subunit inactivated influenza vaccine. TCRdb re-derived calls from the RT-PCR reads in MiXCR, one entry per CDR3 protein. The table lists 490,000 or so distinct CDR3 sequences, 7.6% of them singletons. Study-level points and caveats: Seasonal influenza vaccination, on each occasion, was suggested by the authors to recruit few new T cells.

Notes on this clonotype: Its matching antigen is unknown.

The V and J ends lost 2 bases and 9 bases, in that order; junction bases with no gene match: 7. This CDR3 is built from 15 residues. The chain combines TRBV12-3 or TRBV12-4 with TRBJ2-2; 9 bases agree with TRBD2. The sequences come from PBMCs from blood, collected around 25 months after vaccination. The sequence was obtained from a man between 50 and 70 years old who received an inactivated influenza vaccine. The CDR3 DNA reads TGTGCCAGCAGTTTATCGGTAGCGGGGGACAGGGAGCTGTTTTTT. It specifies CASSLSVAGDRELFF.